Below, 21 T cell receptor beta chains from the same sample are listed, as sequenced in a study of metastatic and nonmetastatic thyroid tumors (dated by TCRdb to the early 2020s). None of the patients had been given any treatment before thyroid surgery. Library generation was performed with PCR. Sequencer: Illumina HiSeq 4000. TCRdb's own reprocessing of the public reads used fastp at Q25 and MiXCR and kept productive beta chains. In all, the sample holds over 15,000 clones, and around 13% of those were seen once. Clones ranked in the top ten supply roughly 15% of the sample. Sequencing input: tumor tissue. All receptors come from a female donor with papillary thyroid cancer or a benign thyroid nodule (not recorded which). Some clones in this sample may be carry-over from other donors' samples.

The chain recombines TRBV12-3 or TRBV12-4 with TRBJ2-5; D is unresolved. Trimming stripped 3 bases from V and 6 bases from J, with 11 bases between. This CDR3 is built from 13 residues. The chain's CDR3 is CASSFPPGQTQYF. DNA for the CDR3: TGTGCCAGCAGTTTCCCCCCCGGCCAGACCCAGTACTTC.

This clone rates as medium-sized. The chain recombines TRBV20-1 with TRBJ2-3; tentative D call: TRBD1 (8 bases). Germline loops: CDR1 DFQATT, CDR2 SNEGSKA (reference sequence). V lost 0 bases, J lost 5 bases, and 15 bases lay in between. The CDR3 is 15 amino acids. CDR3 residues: CSARDPTGGGDTQYF. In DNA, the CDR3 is TGCAGTGCTAGAGATCCCACAGGGGGGGGAGATACGCAGTATTTT.

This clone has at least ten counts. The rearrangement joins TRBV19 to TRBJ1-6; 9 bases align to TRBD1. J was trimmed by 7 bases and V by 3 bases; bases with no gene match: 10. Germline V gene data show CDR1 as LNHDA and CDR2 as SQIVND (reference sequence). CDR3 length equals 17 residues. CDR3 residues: CASSIFGTGSQNSPLHF. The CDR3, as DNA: TGTGCCAGTAGTATTTTTGGGACAGGGTCCCAAAATTCACCCCTCCACTTT.

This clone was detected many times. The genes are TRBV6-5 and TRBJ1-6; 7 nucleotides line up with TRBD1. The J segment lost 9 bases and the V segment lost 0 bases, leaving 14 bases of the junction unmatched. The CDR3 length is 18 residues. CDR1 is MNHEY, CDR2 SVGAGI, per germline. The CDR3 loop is CASSYSIRTGDLASPLHF. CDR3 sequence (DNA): TGTGCCAGCAGTTACTCGATTCGGACAGGTGACTTGGCTTCACCCCTCCACTTT.

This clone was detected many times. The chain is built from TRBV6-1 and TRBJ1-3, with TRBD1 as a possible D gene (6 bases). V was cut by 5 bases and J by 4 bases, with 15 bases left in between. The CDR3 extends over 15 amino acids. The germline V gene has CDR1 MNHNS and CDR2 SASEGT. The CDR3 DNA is TGTGCCAGCAGTAGAGCGCAGGGGAGAGGAAACACCATATATTTT. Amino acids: CASSRAQGRGNTIYF.

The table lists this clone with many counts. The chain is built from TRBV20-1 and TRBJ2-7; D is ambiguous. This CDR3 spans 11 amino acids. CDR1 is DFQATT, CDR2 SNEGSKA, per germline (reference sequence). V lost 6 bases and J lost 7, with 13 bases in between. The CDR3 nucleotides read TGCAGTGCCGGGCGGTCGGTGGAGCAGTACTTC. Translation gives CSAGRSVEQYF.

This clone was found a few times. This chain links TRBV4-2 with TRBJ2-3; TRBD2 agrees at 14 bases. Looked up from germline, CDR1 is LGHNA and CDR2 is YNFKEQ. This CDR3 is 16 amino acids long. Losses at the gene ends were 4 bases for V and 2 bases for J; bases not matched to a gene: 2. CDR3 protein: CASSRTSGRLTDTQYF. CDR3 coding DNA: TGTGCCAGCAGCCGGACTAGCGGGAGGCTCACAGATACGCAGTATTTT.

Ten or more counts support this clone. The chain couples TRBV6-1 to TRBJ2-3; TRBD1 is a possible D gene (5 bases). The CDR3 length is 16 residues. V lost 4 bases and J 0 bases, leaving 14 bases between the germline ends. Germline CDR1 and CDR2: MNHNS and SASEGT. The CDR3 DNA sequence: TGTGCCAGCAGTGCCGACAGTACTCCTAGCACAGATACGCAGTATTTT. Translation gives CASSADSTPSTDTQYF.

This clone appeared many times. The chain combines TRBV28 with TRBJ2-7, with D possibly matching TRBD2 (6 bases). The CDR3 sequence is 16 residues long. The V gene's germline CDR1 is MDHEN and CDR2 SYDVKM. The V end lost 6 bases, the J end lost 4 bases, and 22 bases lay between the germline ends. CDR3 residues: CASSTRIGRMAYEQYF. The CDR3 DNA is TGTGCCAGCAGCACCCGAATCGGGAGAATGGCGTACGAGCAGTACTTC.

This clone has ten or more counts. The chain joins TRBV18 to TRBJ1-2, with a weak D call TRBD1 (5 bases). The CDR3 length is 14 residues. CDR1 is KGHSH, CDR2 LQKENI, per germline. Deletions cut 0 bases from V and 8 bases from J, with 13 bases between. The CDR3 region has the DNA TGTGCCAGCTCACCACCGACAACAGGATTGGGCTACACCTTC. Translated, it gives CASSPPTTGLGYTF.

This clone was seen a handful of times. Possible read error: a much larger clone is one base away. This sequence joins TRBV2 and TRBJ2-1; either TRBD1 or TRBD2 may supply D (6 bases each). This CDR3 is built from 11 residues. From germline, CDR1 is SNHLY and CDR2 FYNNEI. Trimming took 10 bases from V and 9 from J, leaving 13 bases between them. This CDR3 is CANIGGGEQFF. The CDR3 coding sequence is TGTGCCAACATCGGGGGCGGTGAGCAGTTCTTC.

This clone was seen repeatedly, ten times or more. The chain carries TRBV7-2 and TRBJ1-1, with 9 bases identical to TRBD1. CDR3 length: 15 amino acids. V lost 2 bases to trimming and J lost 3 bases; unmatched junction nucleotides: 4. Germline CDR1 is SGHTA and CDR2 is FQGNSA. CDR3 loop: CASSLHGTGYTEAFF. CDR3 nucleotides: TGTGCCAGCAGCTTACATGGGACAGGGTACACTGAAGCTTTCTTT.

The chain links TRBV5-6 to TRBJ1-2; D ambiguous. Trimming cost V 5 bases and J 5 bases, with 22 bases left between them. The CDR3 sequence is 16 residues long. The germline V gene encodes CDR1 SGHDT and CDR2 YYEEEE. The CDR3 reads CASSFGRFGGDYGYTF. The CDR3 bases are TGTGCCAGCAGTTTTGGTCGGTTCGGCGGAGATTATGGCTACACCTTC.

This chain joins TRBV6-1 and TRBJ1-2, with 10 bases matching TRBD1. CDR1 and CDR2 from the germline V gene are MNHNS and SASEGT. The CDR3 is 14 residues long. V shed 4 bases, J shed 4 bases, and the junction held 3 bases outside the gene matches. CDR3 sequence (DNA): TGTGCCAGCAGTGGCCGACAGGGGGCCTATGGCTACACCTTC. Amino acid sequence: CASSGRQGAYGYTF.

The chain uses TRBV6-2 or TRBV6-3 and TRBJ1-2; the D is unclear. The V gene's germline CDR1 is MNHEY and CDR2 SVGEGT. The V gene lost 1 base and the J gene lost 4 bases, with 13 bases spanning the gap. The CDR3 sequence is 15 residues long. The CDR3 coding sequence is TGTGCCAGCAGTTACTACATAAAAGGTGGCTATGGCTACACCTTC. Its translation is CASSYYIKGGYGYTF.

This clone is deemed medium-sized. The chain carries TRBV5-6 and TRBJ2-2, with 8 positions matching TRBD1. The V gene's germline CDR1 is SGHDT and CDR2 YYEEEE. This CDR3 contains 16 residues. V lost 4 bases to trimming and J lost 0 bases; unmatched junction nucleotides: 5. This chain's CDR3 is CASSVGQGANTGELFF. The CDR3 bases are TGTGCCAGCAGCGTCGGACAGGGAGCGAACACCGGGGAGCTGTTTTTT.

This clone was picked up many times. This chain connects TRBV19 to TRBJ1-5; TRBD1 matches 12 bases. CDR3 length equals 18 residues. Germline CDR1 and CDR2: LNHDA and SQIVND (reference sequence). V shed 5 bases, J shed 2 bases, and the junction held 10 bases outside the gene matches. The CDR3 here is CASSSGQGARYGNQPQHF. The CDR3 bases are TGTGCCAGTAGTTCGGGACAGGGGGCGAGGTATGGCAATCAGCCCCAGCATTTT.

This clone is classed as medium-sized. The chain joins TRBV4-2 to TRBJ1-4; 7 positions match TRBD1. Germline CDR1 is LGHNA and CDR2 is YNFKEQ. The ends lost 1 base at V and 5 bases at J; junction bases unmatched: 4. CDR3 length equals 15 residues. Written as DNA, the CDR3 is TGTGCCAGCAGCCAAGTACAGGGGCCCAATGAAAAACTGTTTTTT. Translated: CASSQVQGPNEKLFF.

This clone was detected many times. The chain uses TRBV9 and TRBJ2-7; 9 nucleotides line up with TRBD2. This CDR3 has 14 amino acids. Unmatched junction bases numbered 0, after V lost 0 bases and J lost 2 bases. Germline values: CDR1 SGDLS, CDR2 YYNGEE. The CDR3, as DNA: TGTGCCAGCAGCGTAGCTAGCGGGACCTACGAGCAGTACTTC. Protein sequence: CASSVASGTYEQYF.

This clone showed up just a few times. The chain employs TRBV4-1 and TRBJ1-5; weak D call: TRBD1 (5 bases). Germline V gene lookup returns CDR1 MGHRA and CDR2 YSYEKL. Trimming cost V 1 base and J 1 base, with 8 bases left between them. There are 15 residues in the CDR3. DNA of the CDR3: TGCGCCAGCAGCCAAGTCCCAGGGAGCAATCAGCCCCAGCATTTT. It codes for CASSQVPGSNQPQHF.

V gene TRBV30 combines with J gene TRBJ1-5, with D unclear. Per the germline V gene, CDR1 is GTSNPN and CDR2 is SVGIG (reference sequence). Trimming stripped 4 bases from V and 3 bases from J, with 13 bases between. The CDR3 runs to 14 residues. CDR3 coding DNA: TGTGCCTGGACCCCCGGTTTGGTCAATCAGCCCCAGCATTTT. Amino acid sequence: CAWTPGLVNQPQHF.